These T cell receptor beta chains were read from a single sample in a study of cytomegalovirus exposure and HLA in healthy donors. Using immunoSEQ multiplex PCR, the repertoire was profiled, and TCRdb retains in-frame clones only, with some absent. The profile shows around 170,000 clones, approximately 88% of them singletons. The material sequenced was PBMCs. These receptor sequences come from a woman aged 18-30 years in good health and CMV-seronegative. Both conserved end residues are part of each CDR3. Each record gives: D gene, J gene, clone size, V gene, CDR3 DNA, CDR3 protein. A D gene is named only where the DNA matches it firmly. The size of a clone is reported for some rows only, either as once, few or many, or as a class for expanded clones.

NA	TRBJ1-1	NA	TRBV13	TGTGCCAGCAGCCCTAACACTGAAGCTTTCTTT	CASSPNTEAFF
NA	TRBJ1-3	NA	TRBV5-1	TGCGCCAGCAGCTTGGAATATGACAAACGAAACACCATATATTTT	CASSLEYDKRNTIYF
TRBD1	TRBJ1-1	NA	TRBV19	TGTGCCAGTAGTATGGGAGACAGGGGTTGGACTGAAGCTTTCTTT	CASSMGDRGWTEAFF
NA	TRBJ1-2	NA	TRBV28	TGTGCCAGCAGTTTATCAGGGAATCAATATGGCTACACCTTC	CASSLSGNQYGYTF
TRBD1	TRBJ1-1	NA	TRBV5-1	TGCGCCAGCAGCTTAAAGGGGGCGGTTAAGGAAGCTTTCTTT	CASSLKGAVKEAFF
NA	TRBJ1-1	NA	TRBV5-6	TGTGCCAGCAGCTTGGACCTGGGGCCTGAAGCTTTCTTT	CASSLDLGPEAFF
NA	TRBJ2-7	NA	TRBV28	TGTGCCAGCAGTTTATATCCGGGCTACGAGCAGTACTTC	CASSLYPGYEQYF
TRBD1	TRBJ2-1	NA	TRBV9	TGTGCCAGCAGCCCGACAGGGGACTTGCGGGAGCAGTTCTTC	CASSPTGDLREQFF
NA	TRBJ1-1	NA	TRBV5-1	TGCGCCAGCAGCCGGGGGGATAAGCGGGCTTTCTTT	CASSRGDKRAFF
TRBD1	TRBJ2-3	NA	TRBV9	TGTGCCAGCAGCGCCGGGACAGGGGGGTTAGTCGGAGATACGCAGTATTTT	CASSAGTGGLVGDTQYF
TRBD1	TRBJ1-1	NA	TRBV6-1	TGTGCCAGCAGCGTGACAGGGGTGAACACTGAAGCTTTCTTT	CASSVTGVNTEAFF
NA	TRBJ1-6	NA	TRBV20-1	TGCAGTGTCAACTCCTCACCCCTCCACTTT	CSVNSSPLHF
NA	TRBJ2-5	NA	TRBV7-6	TGTGCCAGCAGCTTAAGCCAGGGTGAGACCCAGTACTTC	CASSLSQGETQYF
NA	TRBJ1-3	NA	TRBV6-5	TGTGCCAGCAGCACAGGGACCCACTCTGGAAACACCATATATTTT	CASSTGTHSGNTIYF
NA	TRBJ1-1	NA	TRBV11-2	TGTGCCAGCAGCTTGTCGTACACTGAAGCTTTCTTT	CASSLSYTEAFF
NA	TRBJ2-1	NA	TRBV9	TGTGCCAGCAGCGAAGCCCCCACCGGGGGCTACAATGAGCAGTTCTTC	CASSEAPTGGYNEQFF
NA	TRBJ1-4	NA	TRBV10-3	TGTGCCATCAGCCCGACGGGAAGAGGAGAAAAACTGTTTTTT	CAISPTGRGEKLFF
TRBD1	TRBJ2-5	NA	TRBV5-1	TGCGCCAGCAGCCACCGGGACAGGGGGGAGACCCAGTACTTC	CASSHRDRGETQYF
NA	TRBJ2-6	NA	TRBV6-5	TGTGCCAGCAAAGCCTCTGGGGCCAACGTCCTGACTTTC	CASKASGANVLTF
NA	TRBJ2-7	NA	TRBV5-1	TGCGCCAGCAGTTCTGGCGGGGTCGAGCAGTACTTC	CASSSGGVEQYF
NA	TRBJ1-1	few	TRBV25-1	TGTGCCAGCATCGGGAGGGGGTTGAGCACTGAAGCTTTCTTT	CASIGRGLSTEAFF
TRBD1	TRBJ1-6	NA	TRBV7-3	TGTGCCAGCAGCCGACAGGGGAGTTCACCCCTCCACTTT	CASSRQGSSPLHF